This T cell receptor (beta chain) came from a study of breast tumors, draining lymph nodes, adjacent tissues listed by TCRdb under 2016. Concerning the study at large: TCR beta repertoires were compared across tumor, adjacent nontumor tissue and axillary lymph nodes obtained from breast cancer patients. In human breast cancer, the study set out to evaluate how tumor, surrounding tissue and draining lymph node repertoires relate to one another and whether T cells may move between these sites. What the work shows at the level of the full study, not this receptor alone: The similarity between tumor and nontumor tissue repertoires was significantly greater in luminal-like breast cancer than in basal-like breast cancer. Tumors showed preferential V and J gene usage, and their T-cell repertoire diversity fell below that of lymph nodes yet above that of nontumor tissue. The data were considered consistent with the idea that most tumor T cells come from the lymph node and then expand in tumor tissue. The conclusion that tumor T cells originate in lymph nodes was framed as consistent with a hypothesis rather than directly demonstrated.

This clonotype was recorded many times. Its target antigen remains unknown. Nothing much larger sits one base from this clone, and base qualities are not available. The lymph node samples were taken from the axillary draining lymph nodes of breast cancer patients. For CDR1 and CDR2, the germline V gene lists SNHLY and FYNNEI. There are 14 amino acids in the CDR3, from cysteine to phenylalanine inclusive. CDR3 DNA is the only sequence kept; it has 42 bases, read in frame from the first base. The V end loses 4 bases and the J end loses 6 bases, and a stretch of 15 bases separates them. The instrument was an Illumina HiSeq 2000. Multiplex PCR amplification was used to build the TCR beta chain libraries. The amplified TCR beta chain products were analyzed by high-throughput sequencing. TCRdb trimmed the raw reads at Q25, called clones with MiXCR and kept productive beta chains. Rows are unified per CDR3 protein, each entry keeping the most common DNA and genes. This sample holds some 100,000 distinct CDR3 sequences; 21% were observed only once. The ten biggest clones cover roughly 1.2% of the sample.

The sequence is built from TRBV2 and TRBJ1-2, with TRBD1 as a weak D call on 6 bases. The specimen sequenced was axillary lymph node tissue. This receptor was taken from a female donor with breast cancer. Some clones in this sample may be carry-over from other donors' samples. The DNA reads TGTGCCAGCAGTGGGCAGACAGGTCTGGATGGCTACACCTTC. It specifies CASSGQTGLDGYTF.